These 2 T cell receptor beta chains were sequenced from one sample in a study of T cell changes during pregnancy in multiple sclerosis. Profiled with immunoSEQ multiplex PCR; TCRdb holds only in-frame clones, not every one. The table includes under 55,000 clones, roughly 95% detected once. The sample in question was CD4+ T cells from peripheral blood mononuclear cells, obtained in the third trimester of pregnancy. The receptor source for this set is a female donor with multiple sclerosis, enrolled in a pregnancy study.

The V and J genes are TRBV19 and TRBJ1-5; no reliable D call. In germline, CDR1 is LNHDA, CDR2 SQIVND (reference sequence). This CDR3 contains 13 residues. V was cut by 5 bases and J by 0 bases, with 5 bases left in between. Written as DNA, the CDR3 is TGTGCCAGTAGTCTTAGTAGCAATCAGCCCCAGCATTTT. Its protein is CASSLSSNQPQHF.

The rearrangement uses TRBV7-2 and TRBJ1-4; D is perhaps TRBD1 (5 bases). The germline CDR1 and CDR2 sequences are SGHTA and FQGNSA. This CDR3 comprises 13 residues. Trimming took 6 bases from V and 7 from J, leaving 12 bases between them. The CDR3 is CASRGRGTEKLFF. CDR3 in DNA: TGTGCCAGCAGGGGGAGGGGTACTGAAAAACTGTTTTTT.